The TCR beta chain under discussion was sequenced for a study of cytomegalovirus exposure and HLA in healthy donors. General study findings and limits: According to the study, roughly 160 TCR beta chains were cytomegalovirus-associated. A few V segments could not be told apart, such as TRBV6-2 and TRBV6-3, and were left out.

Concerning this clone: The antigen is unknown.

Nominally healthy donors provided the samples, though records likely missed some immune exposures. The PCR had 60 Vbeta and 13 Jbeta primers. The table came from immunoSEQ multiplex PCR; TCRdb's copy has only in-frame clones and leaves some out. The table shows fewer than 250,000 clones, with over 75% occurring only once. This CDR3 comprises 16 residues. Trimming removed 0 bases from V and 4 bases from J, with 10 bases in between. CDR1 is LGHNA and CDR2 is YNFKEQ in the germline V gene. Sample: PBMCs. The sequence was obtained from a human donor in good health. The chain joins TRBV4-2 to TRBJ2-6, with a possible D match to TRBD1 (6 bases). The CDR3 reads CASSQDDRKGANVLTF. In DNA, the CDR3 is TGTGCCAGCAGCCAAGACGACAGGAAGGGGGCCAACGTCCTGACTTTC.